The 32 T cell receptor beta chains below were found in one sample sequenced in a study of regulatory T cells in long-lasting Graves disease. This sample's time point: newly diagnosed GD, antithyroid drugs for less than 3 months. After RNA was extracted from PBMCs, the TCR library was made from it. With iRepertoire HTBI primers and Arm-PCR of CDR3 regions, TCR beta libraries were built. TCRdb re-derived calls from the multiplex PCR reads in MiXCR, one entry per CDR3 protein. Here the sample spans some 200,000 distinct CDR3 sequences, approximately 18% being singletons. Separately, the same data were catalogued under a study of T cells in Graves' hyperthyroidism and ophthalmopathy.

The sequencing here drew on peripheral blood mononuclear cells (PBMCs), taken at new diagnosis, from a patient treated with antithyroid drugs. Source of these receptors: a woman in her twenties or thirties with Graves disease.

This clonotype was observed at least ten times. CDR3 protein: CASSWDTEAFF. The CDR3, as DNA: TGTGCCAGCAGTTGGGACACTGAAGCTTTCTTT. J is TRBJ1-1 and V is TRBV12-3 or TRBV12-4; D gene unclear. V lost 4 bases and J 3 bases, leaving 3 bases between the germline ends. The CDR3 covers 11 residues.

This clonotype was found many times. J is TRBJ2-7 and V is TRBV11-2; 10 bases align to TRBD1. Per germline, CDR1 SGHAT and CDR2 FQNNGV. The CDR3 is 15 amino acids. The V segment lost 5 bases and the J segment 5 bases; nucleotides outside the gene matches: 9. The DNA of the CDR3 is TGTGCCAGCAGCCGACCGGGACAGGGGATCAACGAGCAGTACTTC. The encoded protein is CASSRPGQGINEQYF.

The chain is built from TRBV28 and TRBJ1-5; 8 nucleotides line up with TRBD1. Germline loops: CDR1 MDHEN, CDR2 SYDVKM. CDR3 size: 15 residues. Losses at the gene ends were 3 bases for V and 4 bases for J; bases not matched to a gene: 5. The CDR3 reads CASSFSDRANQPQHF. CDR3 DNA: TGTGCCAGCAGTTTTTCGGACAGGGCGAATCAGCCCCAGCATTTT.

This clonotype has ten or more counts. The V and J genes are TRBV12-3 or TRBV12-4 and TRBJ1-2; a weak D match, TRBD1 (6 bases). This CDR3 spans 16 amino acids. The V gene lost 2 bases and the J gene lost 2 bases, with 15 bases spanning the gap. The CDR3 DNA reads as TGTGCCAGCAGTTTAAGGGGGAACAGGCAAAACTATGGCTACACCTTC. Protein product: CASSLRGNRQNYGYTF.

The chain uses TRBV11-2 and TRBJ2-1; the D gene could be TRBD1 or TRBD2 (5 bases each). Germline V lookup: CDR1 SGHAT, CDR2 FQNNGV. This CDR3 has 13 amino acids. Trimming stripped 8 bases from V and 8 bases from J, with 16 bases between. CDR3 amino acids: CASCRDRGDEQFF. In DNA, the CDR3 is TGTGCCAGCTGCCGCGACCGAGGGGATGAGCAGTTCTTC.

At least ten counts were recorded for this clonotype. The V and J genes are TRBV15 and TRBJ2-3; 8 bases map to TRBD2. The germline CDR1 and CDR2 sequences are LNHNV and YYDKDF (reference sequence). The V gene end was trimmed by 0 bases and the J gene end by 2 bases; junction bases not matched to a gene: 4. The CDR3 sequence is 16 residues long. CDR3 DNA: TGTGCCACCAGCAGAGACCCGGGGGGGGCCACAGATACGCAGTATTTT. Translation: CATSRDPGGATDTQYF.

Ten or more counts support this clonotype. The CDR3 sequence: CASSAPGQLNEKLFF. In DNA, the CDR3 is TGTGCCAGCAGTGCCCCGGGACAGTTAAATGAAAAACTGTTTTTT. The chain is built from TRBV28 and TRBJ1-4; 7 bases match TRBD1. V trimming: 5 bases; J trimming: 5 bases; junction bases outside the gene matches: 8. This CDR3 region has 15 residues. Germline assignment: CDR1 MDHEN and CDR2 SYDVKM.

This rearrangement joins TRBV12-3 or TRBV12-4 to TRBJ2-7, with D perhaps matching TRBD1 or TRBD2 (6 bases each). CDR3 length equals 13 residues. Trimming shortened V by 1 base and J by 7 bases, and 11 bases separated the two germline ends. For the CDR3, the DNA is TGTGCCAGCAGTTTAGACAGGGCGGGGGAGCAGTACTTC. This gives the protein CASSLDRAGEQYF.

As concerns this clonotype: A far larger clone is only one base removed, so a read error is likely. In DNA form, the CDR3 reads TGTGCCGGCAGGAGGACAGGGGAAACAGATACGCAGTATTTT. Translating gives CAGRRTGETDTQYF. The rearrangement joins TRBV2 to TRBJ2-3; 9 nucleotides match TRBD1. Germline CDR1 reads SNHLY; CDR2 reads FYNNEI. CDR3 length equals 14 residues.

This clonotype was seen at least ten times. CDR3 region: CASSGQLTRDRVSEQYF. The DNA of the CDR3 is TGTGCCAGCAGCGGACAACTAACCCGGGACAGGGTAAGCGAGCAGTACTTC. This rearrangement joins TRBV11-1 to TRBJ2-7; 9 bases align to TRBD1. Germline CDR1 and CDR2: SGHAT and FQDESV (reference sequence). This CDR3 contains 17 residues. After removal of 5 bases from V and 6 bases from J, the junction contained 17 bases not matched to a gene.

This clonotype appeared a single time. This may come from a read error, since a much larger clone is one base off. This chain joins TRBV6-1 and TRBJ1-5; a weak D match, TRBD1 (6 bases). CDR1 MNHNS and CDR2 SASEGT come from the germline V gene. The CDR3 has 16 amino acids. In nucleotides, the CDR3 is TGTGTCAGCAGTGAAAGGGTACAGGGTTTCAATCAGCCCCAGCATTTT. This sequence encodes CVSSERVQGFNQPQHF.

This clonotype was observed at least ten times. V is TRBV11-2 and J is TRBJ2-5, with D unclear. From germline, CDR1 is SGHAT and CDR2 FQNNGV. Trimming cost V 5 bases and J 5 bases, with 12 bases left between them. This CDR3 contains 13 residues. CDR3 DNA: TGTGCCAGCAGCGGCGGAGCGTGGGAGACCCAGTACTTC. The encoded protein is CASSGGAWETQYF.

The table lists this clonotype with many counts. The genes are TRBV20-1 and TRBJ1-3, with no clear D. The ends were cut back, 0 bases at V and 0 bases at J, with 12 bases in the middle. The CDR3 runs 16 residues. CDR1 is DFQATT, CDR2 SNEGSKA, per germline (reference sequence). The CDR3 bases are TGCAGTGCTAGAGATAGGTCTGGGTCCTCTGGAAACACCATATATTTT. Its protein product is CSARDRSGSSGNTIYF.

This clonotype was counted at least ten times. The V call is TRBV12-5, the J call TRBJ1-3, with 11 bases identical to TRBD1. Looked up from germline, CDR1 is LGHNT and CDR2 is FRNRAP. The CDR3 spans 22 residues. With V trimmed by 0 bases and J by 1 base, 17 bases remained unmatched. The CDR3: CASGLVLGQGAFSPYSGNTIYF. CDR3 sequence (DNA): TGTGCTAGTGGTTTGGTACTCGGACAGGGGGCGTTTTCCCCGTATTCTGGAAACACCATATATTTT.

This clonotype was found many times. The chain links TRBV11-1 to TRBJ2-7, with a tentative D call TRBD1 (5 bases). Germline V CDR1 and CDR2: SGHAT, FQDESV (reference sequence). The CDR3 runs to 16 residues. The V and J ends lost 3 bases and 2 bases respectively, with 17 bases between them. The CDR3 coding sequence is TGTGCCAGCAGCTTGGACGGCAGGGAATGGGCCTACGAGCAGTACTTC. Translated, it gives CASSLDGREWAYEQYF.

In the case of this clonotype: Just one base apart from a much larger clone, this may be a read error. The V gene is TRBV19, the J gene TRBJ2-4; no definite D call. Germline values: CDR1 LNHDA, CDR2 SQIVND (reference sequence). This CDR3 comprises 15 residues. Trimming stripped 5 bases from V and 3 bases from J, with 14 bases between. The CDR3 region is CASSVFGYDKNIQYF. As DNA, the CDR3 is TGTGCCAGTAGTGTATTCGGGTATGACAAAAACATTCAGTACTTC.

This clonotype was recorded at least ten times. V and J are TRBV19 and TRBJ2-2, with D uncertain. Trimming stripped 6 bases from V and 0 bases from J, with 8 bases between. The germline V gene has CDR1 LNHDA and CDR2 SQIVND (reference sequence). This CDR3 has 14 amino acids. CDR3 in amino acids: CASSTRSNTGELFF. The CDR3 DNA sequence: TGTGCCAGTAGCACTCGGTCGAACACCGGGGAGCTGTTTTTT.

This clonotype was seen ten or more times. The V and J genes are TRBV12-5 and TRBJ1-5, with D possibly being TRBD1 (5 bases). Trimming took off 2 bases at V and 4 bases at J, with 15 bases between the two ends. The CDR3 is 16 amino acids. The germline V gene has CDR1 LGHNT and CDR2 FRNRAP. This CDR3 reads CASGLTHGGGNQPQHF. The CDR3 coding sequence is TGTGCTAGTGGTTTGACCCATGGGGGGGGTAATCAGCCCCAGCATTTT. Together with reference TRBV12-5 and TRBJ1-5, the CDR3 gives the full variable domain: DARVTQTPRHKVTEMGQEVTMRCQPILGHNTVFWYRQTMMQGLELLAYFRNRAPLDDSGMPKDRFSAEMPDATLATLKIQPSEPRDSAVYFCASGLTHGGGNQPQHFGDGTRLSIL.

This clonotype has at least ten counts. V usage is TRBV30 and J usage is TRBJ1-1; D is possibly TRBD1 (5 bases). The CDR3 is 15 residues long. Germline values: CDR1 GTSNPN, CDR2 SVGIG (reference sequence). Trimming removed 3 bases from V and 6 bases from J, with 20 bases in between. Here the CDR3 reads CAWREPDRNSAEAFF. In DNA form, the CDR3 reads TGTGCCTGGAGGGAACCCGACAGAAATAGCGCTGAAGCTTTCTTT.

This clonotype was recorded many times. The chain combines TRBV6-5 with TRBJ2-5; possibly TRBD2 for D (5 bases). This CDR3 has 14 residues. The V end lost 8 bases, the J end lost 4 bases, and 17 bases lay between the germline ends. Per germline, CDR1 MNHEY and CDR2 SVGAGI. The chain's CDR3 is CASGWPGRGETQYF. CDR3 sequence (DNA): TGTGCCAGCGGTTGGCCAGGCCGGGGAGAGACCCAGTACTTC.

Points on this clonotype: One base away lies a much larger clone, so this may be a sequencing read error. The chain employs TRBV30 and TRBJ1-6; D is unresolved. Germline V gene lookup returns CDR1 GTSNPN and CDR2 SVGIG (reference sequence). The CDR3 spans 11 residues. Here the CDR3 reads CAWEGNSPPHF. CDR3 DNA sequence: TGTGCCTGGGAAGGAAACTCACCCCCCCACTTT.

This clonotype was counted many times. V and J are TRBV12-3 or TRBV12-4 and TRBJ2-7; 10 positions agree with TRBD2. The V segment lost 3 bases and the J segment 3 bases; nucleotides outside the gene matches: 5. The CDR3 has 15 amino acids. CDR3 nucleotide sequence: TGTGCCAGCAGTTTTTCGACTAGCGGGTTCTACGAGCAGTACTTC. Protein product: CASSFSTSGFYEQYF.

This clonotype was detected many times. This sequence joins TRBV7-9 and TRBJ1-2; possible D gene TRBD1, 5 bases. The germline V gene has CDR1 SEHNR and CDR2 FQNEAQ (reference sequence). The CDR3 extends over 15 amino acids. V lost 0 bases to trimming and J lost 4 bases, with 12 bases between them. For the CDR3, the DNA is TGTGCCAGCAGCTTAGCGCAGAGTGGGGCCTATGGCTACACCTTC. Translating it yields CASSLAQSGAYGYTF.

This clonotype came up many times. The chain recombines TRBV3-1 with TRBJ2-7; the D call may be TRBD1 or TRBD2 (5 bases each). The CDR3 length is 11 residues. Deletions cut 1 base from V and 12 bases from J, with 10 bases between. From germline, CDR1 is LGHDT and CDR2 YNNKEL (reference sequence). Here the CDR3 DNA reads TGTGCCAGCAGCCAAGGCAGGGACCGGTACTTC. This encodes CASSQGRDRYF.

In this sample, this clonotype turned up many times. The chain uses TRBV7-9 and TRBJ1-4; no clear D gene. With 5 bases removed from V and 0 bases from J, the gap between germline ends came to 13 bases. From germline, CDR1 is SEHNR and CDR2 FQNEAQ (reference sequence). The CDR3 length is 16 residues. This chain's CDR3 is CASSRGKGPTNEKLFF. The DNA for the CDR3 is TGTGCCAGCAGCCGAGGGAAGGGCCCAACTAATGAAAAACTGTTTTTT.

Ten or more counts support this clonotype. The V call is TRBV12-3 or TRBV12-4, the J call TRBJ2-2; 7 bases are shared with TRBD1. With V trimmed by 5 bases and J by 4 bases, 4 bases remained unmatched. The CDR3 has 14 residues. CDR3 region: CASSPDRPTGELFF. The CDR3 DNA reads TGTGCCAGCAGTCCGGACAGGCCCACCGGGGAGCTGTTTTTT.

A remark on this clonotype: A far larger clone is one base from this, pointing to a likely read error. The chain couples TRBV28 to TRBJ2-1, with 8 bases aligning to TRBD2. The CDR3 is made up of 17 amino acids. With 4 bases clipped from V and 10 bases from J, the junction kept 18 bases outside the gene matches. The V gene's germline CDR1 is MDHEN and CDR2 SYDVKM. The CDR3 nucleotides are TGTGCCAGCAGTTGGCAGGGAGCGGGAGCTTGGGATTACGAGCAGTTCTTC. Translation gives CASSWQGAGAWDYEQFF.

This clonotype has at least ten counts. The rearrangement uses TRBV6-2 or TRBV6-3 and TRBJ2-7; D is perhaps TRBD2 (6 bases). V gave up 2 bases and J gave up 2 bases, with 10 bases separating them. This CDR3 spans 14 amino acids. CDR1 is MNHEY and CDR2 is SVGEGT in the germline V gene. CDR3 in amino acids: CASSYVGGAYEQYF. CDR3 sequence (DNA): TGTGCCAGCAGTTACGTGGGGGGTGCCTACGAGCAGTACTTC.

This clonotype showed up many times. The chain employs TRBV20-1 and TRBJ2-7, with a weak D call TRBD2 (5 bases). CDR3 length: 15 residues. Trimming stripped 1 base from V and 0 bases from J, with 13 bases between. Germline V gene data show CDR1 as DFQATT and CDR2 as SNEGSKA (reference sequence). CDR3 amino acids: CSARVDSATSYEQYF. The CDR3 bases are TGCAGTGCTAGAGTCGATAGCGCTACCTCCTACGAGCAGTACTTC.

This clonotype was counted at least ten times. The chain uses TRBV12-3 or TRBV12-4 and TRBJ1-5; tentative D call: TRBD1 (6 bases). V lost 5 bases and J lost 0, with 14 bases in between. The length of the CDR3 is 16 residues. The CDR3 DNA reads as TGTGCCAGCAGTCAGGGGCCTGGGGTTAGCAATCAGCCCCAGCATTTT. Translation: CASSQGPGVSNQPQHF.

This sequence joins TRBV14 and TRBJ2-5; D perhaps matches TRBD2 (7 bases). V lost 1 base, J lost 5 bases, and 14 bases lay in between. This CDR3 comprises 15 residues. The germline V gene has CDR1 SGHDN and CDR2 FVKESK. This CDR3 is CASSQGGEGGETQYF. For the CDR3, the DNA is TGTGCCAGCAGCCAAGGAGGCGAGGGGGGGGAGACCCAGTACTTC.

This clonotype was seen repeatedly, ten times or more. The V and J genes are TRBV13 and TRBJ1-1; a possible D gene is TRBD1 (6 bases). The CDR3 has 14 amino acids. Trimming stripped 3 bases from V and 6 bases from J, with 14 bases between. Germline loops: CDR1 PRHDT, CDR2 FYEKMQ (reference sequence). The CDR3 here is CASSFGGLGAEAFF. Written as DNA, the CDR3 is TGTGCCAGCAGCTTTGGGGGGCTTGGGGCTGAAGCTTTCTTT.